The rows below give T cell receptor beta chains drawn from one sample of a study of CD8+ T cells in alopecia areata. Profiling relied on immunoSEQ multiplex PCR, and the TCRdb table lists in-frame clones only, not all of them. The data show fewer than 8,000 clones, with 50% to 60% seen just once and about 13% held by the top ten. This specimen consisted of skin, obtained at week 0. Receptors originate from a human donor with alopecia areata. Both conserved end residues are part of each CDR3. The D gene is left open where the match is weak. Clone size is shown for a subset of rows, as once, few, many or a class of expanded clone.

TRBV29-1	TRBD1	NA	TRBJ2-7	TGCAGCGTTGAAGAGGGACAGAGCGAGCAGTACTTC	CSVEEGQSEQYF
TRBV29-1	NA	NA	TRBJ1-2	TGCAGCGTCCCCGACCCCTGGTCAGCCTATGGCTACACCTTC	CSVPDPWSAYGYTF
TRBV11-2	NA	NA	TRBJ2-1	TGTGCCAGCGGGAGGACCTCCTACAATGAGCAGTTCTTC	CASGRTSYNEQFF
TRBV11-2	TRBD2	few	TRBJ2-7	TGTGCCAGCAGCTTGCTAGCGGGAGGGTACTACGAGCAGTACTTC	CASSLLAGGYYEQYF
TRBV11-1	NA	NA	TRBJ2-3	TGTGCCAGCAGCTTAGGCACGAGTAGCACAGATACGCAGTATTTT	CASSLGTSSTDTQYF
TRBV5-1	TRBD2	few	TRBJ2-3	TGCGCCAGCAGCCCAGTAGCGGGAGGGGACGATGGCACAGATACGCAGTATTTT	CASSPVAGGDDGTDTQYF
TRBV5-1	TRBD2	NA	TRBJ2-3	TGCGCCAGCAGCTTGGGACTAGCGCTGAGCACAGATACGCAGTATTTT	CASSLGLALSTDTQYF
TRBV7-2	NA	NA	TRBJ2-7	TGTGCCAGCAGCCCATCCGGGGGTTATTCCTACGAGCAGTACTTC	CASSPSGGYSYEQYF
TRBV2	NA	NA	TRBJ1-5	TGTGCCAGCAGTGATCCTCGAAGGCTTAGCAATCAGCCCCAGCATTTT	CASSDPRRLSNQPQHF
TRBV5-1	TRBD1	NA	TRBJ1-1	TGCGCCAGCAGCTTAACAGGGGGCTCGGGCACTGAAGCTTTCTTT	CASSLTGGSGTEAFF
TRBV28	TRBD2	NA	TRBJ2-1	TGTGCCAGCAGTTCTCTAGCGGGAGGGCGTTGGAAGCAGTTCTTC	CASSSLAGGRWKQFF
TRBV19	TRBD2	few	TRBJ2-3	TGTGCCAGCGATGTAGGTGGCGGGAGTATCCCGACGGCAGATACGCAGTATTTT	CASDVGGGSIPTADTQYF
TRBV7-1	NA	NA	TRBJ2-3	TGTGCCAGCAGCTTAGATTCGGACCGCCGAGGGTTCGTCACGCAGTATTTT	CASSLDSDRRGFVTQYF
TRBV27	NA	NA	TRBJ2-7	TGTGCCAGGGACGAGCAGTACTTC	CARDEQYF
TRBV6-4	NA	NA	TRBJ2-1	TGTGCCAGCAGGGCCCTGGGAAAATACAATGAGCAGTTCTTC	CASRALGKYNEQFF
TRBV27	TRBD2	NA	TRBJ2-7	TGTGCCAGCAGTTTAGGGACTAGCGCAATCTACGAGCAGTACTTC	CASSLGTSAIYEQYF
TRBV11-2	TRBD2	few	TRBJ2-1	TGTGCCAGCAGTCCATTGCCCCCGGGACTAGCGGGAGTCCATGAGCAGTTCTTC	CASSPLPPGLAGVHEQFF
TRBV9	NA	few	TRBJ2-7	TGTGCCAGCAGCGTAGGTCATGGGGGGCTCGAGCAGTACTTC	CASSVGHGGLEQYF
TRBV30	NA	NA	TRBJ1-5	TGTGCCTGGAGGAGGCGGTTGGGTCAGCCCCAGCATTTT	CAWRRRLGQPQHF
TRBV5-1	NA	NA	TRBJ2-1	TGCGCCAGCAGCTTGATTGCTCCCGGGATGGACCACAATGAGCAGTTCTTC	CASSLIAPGMDHNEQFF
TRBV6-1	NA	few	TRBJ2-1	TGTGCCAGCAGTTCTGAACTGGGCTTCAGTGAGCAGTTCTTC	CASSSELGFSEQFF
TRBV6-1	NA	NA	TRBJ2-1	TGTGCCAGCAGAATGGAGAGCTCCTACAATGAGCAGTTCTTC	CASRMESSYNEQFF
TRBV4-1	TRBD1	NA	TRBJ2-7	TGCGCCAGCAGCCAAGCGATTCGGGACAGCTCCTACGAGCAGTACTTC	CASSQAIRDSSYEQYF
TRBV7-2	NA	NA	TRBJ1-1	TGTGCCAGCAGCTTATTGCGGGGACGGAACACTGAAGCTTTCTTT	CASSLLRGRNTEAFF
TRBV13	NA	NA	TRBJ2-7	TGTGCCAGCAGCTCAACCCGACTTACCTTCTCCTACGAGCAGTACTTC	CASSSTRLTFSYEQYF
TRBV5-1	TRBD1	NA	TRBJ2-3	TGCGCCAGCAGGCCAGGGACAGACACAGATACGCAGTATTTT	CASRPGTDTDTQYF
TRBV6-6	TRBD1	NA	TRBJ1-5	TGTGCCAGCAGGCTGACAGGGGGCCCCCAGCATTTT	CASRLTGGPQHF
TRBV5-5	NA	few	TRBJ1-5	TGTGCCAGCAGCGGAGGGGTAGGTAGTCAGCCCCAGCATTTT	CASSGGVGSQPQHF
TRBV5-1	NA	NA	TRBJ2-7	TGCGCCAGCAGCTTGGGTCCAGGCTACTCCAGGTCCCTTAACGAGCAGTACTTC	CASSLGPGYSRSLNEQYF
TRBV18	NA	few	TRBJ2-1	TGTGCCAGCTCACCTTTTTTCGGAGAAAGGTTTAATGAGCAGTTCTTC	CASSPFFGERFNEQFF
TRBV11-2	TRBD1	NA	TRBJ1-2	TGTGCCAGCAGCTTAGGCCGGGACAGGGATGGCTACACCTTC	CASSLGRDRDGYTF
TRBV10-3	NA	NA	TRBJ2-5	TGTGCCATCAGTGAAGAGGGAAAAGAGACCCAGTACTTC	CAISEEGKETQYF
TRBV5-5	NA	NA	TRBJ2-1	TGTGCCAGCAGCCTTGTAGGCAGAGCAAATGAGCAGTTCTTC	CASSLVGRANEQFF
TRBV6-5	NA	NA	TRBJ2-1	TGTGCCAGCAGGCCAGTGGGGCGGAACAATGAGCAGTTCTTC	CASRPVGRNNEQFF
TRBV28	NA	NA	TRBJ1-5	TGTGCCAGCAGTCCGCCTTCTCAGGCGACCGGCAATCAGCCCCAGCATTTT	CASSPPSQATGNQPQHF
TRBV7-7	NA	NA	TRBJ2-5	TGTGCCAGCAGCTTCGGGGGAACGGGGTACCAAGAGACCCAGTACTTC	CASSFGGTGYQETQYF
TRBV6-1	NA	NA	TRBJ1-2	TGTGCCAGCAGTGCCCCACAGGGTTATGGCTACACCTTC	CASSAPQGYGYTF
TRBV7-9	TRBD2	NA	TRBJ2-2	TGTGCCAGCAGCCGGACTAGCGGGGCGAACACCGGGGAGCTGTTTTTT	CASSRTSGANTGELFF